These 21 T cell receptor beta chains were sequenced from one sample in a study of blood T cell repertoires in COVID-19. Clones were sequenced by immunoSEQ multiplex PCR, and TCRdb holds only the in-frame ones, with some missing. The data hold roughly 250,000 clones, with more than 75% observed a single time. Source material: peripheral blood. The origin of the receptors is a woman aged 35 to 49 who had recovered from COVID-19.

The rearrangement uses TRBV4-3 and TRBJ2-3; D may be TRBD1 (5 bases). This CDR3 has 14 residues. V was clipped by 3 bases and J by 6 bases, with 13 bases between them. Germline CDR1 and CDR2: LGHNA and YSLEER. The CDR3 is CASSQGSRGDTQYF. The CDR3 DNA reads as TGCGCCAGCAGCCAGGGTTCTAGGGGCGATACGCAGTATTTT.

The rearrangement links TRBV4-3 to TRBJ1-6; 9 bases align to TRBD1. This CDR3 has 15 residues. V trimming: 3 bases; J trimming: 7 bases; junction bases outside the gene matches: 4. CDR1 LGHNA and CDR2 YSLEER come from the germline V gene. CDR3 protein: CASSHRQGENSPLHF. The CDR3 DNA sequence: TGCGCCAGCAGCCATAGACAGGGGGAGAATTCACCCCTCCACTTT.

The chain joins TRBV5-5 to TRBJ1-2, with D possibly matching TRBD1 (6 bases). V was pared by 0 bases and J by 8 bases, with 11 bases between. The CDR3 has 13 residues. Germline assignment: CDR1 SGHKS and CDR2 YYEKEE (reference sequence). The CDR3 bases are TGTGCCAGCAGCTTGGTGGCAGGGGACGGCTACACCTTC. This sequence encodes CASSLVAGDGYTF.

The chain recombines TRBV12-3 or TRBV12-4 with TRBJ1-5; TRBD1 aligns across 8 bases. There are 13 residues in the CDR3. With V trimmed by 6 bases and J by 7 bases, 5 bases remained unmatched. The chain's CDR3 is CASSQGASQPQHF. The DNA of the CDR3 is TGTGCCAGCAGCCAGGGGGCGTCACAGCCCCAGCATTTT.

This clone was observed once. The rearrangement uses TRBV7-3 and TRBJ1-1; no reliable D call. V gave up 5 bases and J gave up 3 bases, with 10 bases separating them. Germline values: CDR1 SGHTA, CDR2 FQGTGA. This CDR3 has 13 amino acids. The chain's CDR3 is CASSPRGDTEAFF. CDR3 sequence (DNA): TGTGCCAGCAGCCCTCGGGGAGACACTGAAGCTTTCTTT.

The chain couples TRBV25-1 to TRBJ1-6; TRBD1 matches 11 bases. This CDR3 is 16 amino acids long. Looked up from germline, CDR1 is MGHDK and CDR2 is SYGVNS. With 3 bases clipped from V and 10 bases from J, the junction kept 8 bases outside the gene matches. The CDR3: CASSDPGQGAGSPLHF. The DNA of the CDR3 is TGTGCCAGCAGTGACCCAGGACAGGGGGCTGGATCACCCCTCCACTTT. Supplemented by reference TRBV25-1 and TRBJ1-6, the full variable domain reads EADIYQTPRYLVIGTGKKITLECSQTMGHDKMYWYQQDPGMELHLIHYSYGVNSTEKGDLSSESTVSRIRTEHFPLTLESARPSHTSQYLCASSDPGQGAGSPLHFGNGTRLTVT.

The chain links TRBV6-2 or TRBV6-3 to TRBJ2-7; TRBD2 aligns across 7 bases. CDR1 MNHEY and CDR2 SVGEGT come from the germline V gene. With V trimmed by 5 bases and J by 7 bases, 11 bases remained unmatched. This CDR3 contains 14 residues. The CDR3 DNA sequence: TGTGCCAGCAGTCCCCTCGCGGGAGCGGGTGAGCAGTACGTC. Protein sequence: CASSPLAGAGEQYV.

V and J are TRBV5-8 and TRBJ1-4, with D possibly matching TRBD1 (5 bases). This CDR3 has 14 residues. CDR1 and CDR2 (germline): SGHTS, YDEGEE. V was trimmed by 4 bases and J by 6 bases, leaving 13 bases between them. The CDR3 loop reads CASSPWAGDEKLFF. The CDR3 nucleotides read TGTGCCAGCAGCCCCTGGGCGGGGGATGAAAAACTGTTTTTT.

This clone was counted between two and nine times. The chain is built from TRBV5-5 and TRBJ2-3; 7 nucleotides match TRBD1. V lost 4 bases and J lost 1; bases outside the gene matches: 6. The germline V gene has CDR1 SGHKS and CDR2 YYEKEE (reference sequence). The CDR3 has 15 amino acids. CDR3 residues: CASSPGTARTDTQYF. The DNA of the CDR3 is TGTGCCAGCAGCCCAGGGACAGCCCGCACAGATACGCAGTATTTT.

CDR3 in DNA: TGTGCCAGCAGTCCCAGGACTAGCGGGAGTGGCGAGCAGTACTTC. This translates into CASSPRTSGSGEQYF. The rearrangement uses TRBV6-5 and TRBJ2-7; 13 nucleotides match TRBD2. This CDR3 is built from 15 residues. The V segment lost 5 bases and the J segment 6 bases; nucleotides outside the gene matches: 7. Germline V gene sequence: CDR1 MNHEY, CDR2 SVGAGI.

The chain recombines TRBV3-1 (or the pseudogene TRBV3-2) with TRBJ2-7; TRBD2 agrees at 13 bases. V dropped 7 bases and J dropped 4; count of bases not matched to a gene: 10. Looked up from germline, CDR1 is LGHDT and CDR2 is YNNKEL (reference sequence). The CDR3 runs 16 residues. This CDR3 is CASTPRSTSGRYEQYV. DNA of the CDR3: TGTGCCAGCACCCCGCGGTCGACTAGCGGGAGGTACGAGCAGTACGTC.

J is TRBJ2-7 and V is TRBV16, with D maybe TRBD2 (7 bases). V was shortened by 0 bases and J by 4 bases, with 16 bases between the two germline ends. This CDR3 region has 16 residues. In germline, CDR1 is KGHSY, CDR2 FQNENV. CDR3 in DNA: TGTGCCAGCAGCCAATCAGCCGGCGGGGGCCGGTACGAGCAGTACTTC. Its translation: CASSQSAGGGRYEQYF.

The rearrangement joins TRBV6-5 to TRBJ2-5, with D maybe TRBD2 (7 bases). The ends were cut back, 6 bases at V and 5 bases at J, with 19 bases in the middle. CDR1 and CDR2 (germline): MNHEY, SVGAGI. This CDR3 is 15 amino acids long. CDR3 in DNA: TGTGCCAGCAGCCCGAGGGGGAGGGCCGGGGAGACCCAGTACTTC. It yields the protein CASSPRGRAGETQYF.

The gene calls are TRBV2 and TRBJ2-6; D gene uncertain. The length of the CDR3 is 18 residues. V dropped 1 base and J dropped 0 bases, with 13 bases sitting between them. Germline V gene data show CDR1 as SNHLY and CDR2 as FYNNEI. CDR3 nucleotides: TGTGCCAGCAGTGAAGTGGTCAGGCCCCGCTCTGGGGCCAACGTCCTGACTTTC. It is translated as CASSEVVRPRSGANVLTF. The full variable domain, in which reference TRBV2 and TRBJ2-6 provide the parts outside the CDR3, is EPEVTQTPSHQVTQMGQEVILRCVPISNHLYFYWYRQILGQKVEFLVSFYNNEISEKSEIFDDQFSVERPDGSNFTLKIRSTKLEDSAMYFCASSEVVRPRSGANVLTFGAGSRLTVL.

The chain has TRBV4-3 and TRBJ2-1; TRBD2 matches at 11 bases. There are 17 residues in the CDR3. Germline CDR1 is LGHNA and CDR2 is YSLEER. Trimming took 4 bases from V and 0 from J; bases not matched to a gene: 5. DNA for the CDR3: TGCGCCAGCAGCCCGACACTAGCGGGAGCCTCCTACAATGAGCAGTTCTTC. It specifies CASSPTLAGASYNEQFF.

This chain uses TRBV4-2 with TRBJ2-5; TRBD2 matches 9 bases. V trimming: 1 base; J trimming: 5 bases; junction bases outside the gene matches: 8. CDR3 length equals 16 residues. Germline lookup yields CDR1 LGHNA and CDR2 YNFKEQ. The CDR3 protein is CASSQAVSGSSETQYF. The CDR3 DNA is TGTGCCAGCAGCCAAGCGGTTAGCGGGAGTTCGGAGACCCAGTACTTC.

The gene calls are TRBV5-1 and TRBJ1-2, with 8 positions matching TRBD1. CDR3 length: 14 amino acids. J lost 8 bases, V lost 1 base, and 7 bases had no gene match. CDR1 SGHRS and CDR2 YFSETQ come from the germline V gene. Written as DNA, the CDR3 is TGCGCCAGCAGCTTGACAGGACAGGGTAGGGGCTACACCTTC. The encoded protein is CASSLTGQGRGYTF.

The gene calls are TRBV7-2 and TRBJ2-5; D call uncertain. CDR1 is SGHTA, CDR2 FQGNSA, per germline. V lost 5 bases and J lost 5, with 15 bases in between. This CDR3 comprises 14 residues. The chain's CDR3 is CASSPRPLGETQYF. The CDR3 DNA reads TGTGCCAGCAGCCCCCGACCGCTCGGGGAGACCCAGTACTTC.

This sequence joins TRBV7-2 and TRBJ2-5, with TRBD2 identical over 8 bases. The CDR3 has 14 amino acids. From germline, CDR1 is SGHTA and CDR2 FQGNSA. J was trimmed by 5 bases and V by 8 bases; bases with no gene match: 10. This CDR3 is CASRNGRAGETQYF. CDR3 DNA sequence: TGTGCCAGCCGCAACGGGAGGGCCGGGGAGACCCAGTACTTC. Full variable domain (missing parts from reference TRBV7-2 and TRBJ2-5): GAGVSQSPSNKVTEKGKDVELRCDPISGHTALYWYRQSLGQGLEFLIYFQGNSAPDKSGLPSDRFSAERTGGSVSTLTIQRTQQEDSAVYLCASRNGRAGETQYFGPGTRLLVL.

The V gene is TRBV12-3 or TRBV12-4, the J gene TRBJ1-3; D remains ambiguous. The CDR3 runs 12 residues. The V and J ends lost 4 bases and 4 bases respectively, with 5 bases between them. CDR3 bases: TGTGCCAGCAGTTCAATCGGAAACACCATATATTTT. This gives the protein CASSSIGNTIYF.

V usage is TRBV7-9 and J usage is TRBJ2-5; 9 bases align to TRBD1. The germline V gene has CDR1 SEHNR and CDR2 FQNEAQ (reference sequence). The CDR3 spans 14 residues. After removal of 6 bases from V and 3 bases from J, the junction contained 5 bases not matched to a gene. The CDR3 loop is CASRHWDREETQYF. The CDR3, as DNA: TGTGCCAGCAGACACTGGGACAGGGAAGAGACCCAGTACTTC. Based on the CDR3 plus reference TRBV7-9 and TRBJ2-5, the full variable domain is DTGVSQNPRHKITKRGQNVTFRCDPISEHNRLYWYRQTLGQGPEFLTYFQNEAQLEKSRLLSDRFSAERPKGSFSTLEIQRTEQGDSAMYLCASRHWDREETQYFGPGTRLLVL.